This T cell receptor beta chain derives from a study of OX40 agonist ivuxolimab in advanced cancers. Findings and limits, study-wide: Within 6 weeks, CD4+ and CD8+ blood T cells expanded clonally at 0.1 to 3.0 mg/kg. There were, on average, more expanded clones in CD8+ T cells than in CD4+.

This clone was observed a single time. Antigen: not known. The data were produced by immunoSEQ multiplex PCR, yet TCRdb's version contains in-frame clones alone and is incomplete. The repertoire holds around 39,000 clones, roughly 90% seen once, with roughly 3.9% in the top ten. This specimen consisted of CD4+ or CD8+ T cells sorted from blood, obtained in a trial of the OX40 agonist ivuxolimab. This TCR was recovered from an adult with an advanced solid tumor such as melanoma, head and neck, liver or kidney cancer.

CDR3 region: CASSRGQTNTEAFF. In DNA, the CDR3 is TGCGCCAGCAGCCGCGGACAGACGAACACTGAAGCTTTCTTT. The rearrangement joins TRBV5-1 to TRBJ1-1, with D possibly TRBD1 on 6 matching bases. CDR1 is SGHRS and CDR2 is YFSETQ in the germline V gene. Trimming cost V 4 bases and J 1 base, with 11 bases left between them. This CDR3 contains 14 residues.